A single sample is the source of the 24 T cell receptor beta chains below, sequenced in a study of T-cell reconstitution after alpha-beta-depleted transplantation in children. Unique molecular identifiers were built into the TCRbeta library. TCRdb passed the PCR reads through MiXCR, listing each CDR3 protein once. The profile shows about 980,000 distinct CDR3 sequences, about 29% of them singletons. The sample in question was PBMCs, mostly from graft donor cells, obtained 360 days after TCRalphabeta/CD19-depleted stem cell transplant. The source of these receptors is a boy in the first two years of life who had a stem cell transplant for SCID, so the T cells may come from the graft donor.

The V call is TRBV5-1, the J call TRBJ2-3; 9 positions agree with TRBD2. The CDR3 extends over 16 amino acids. CDR1 is SGHRS and CDR2 is YFSETQ in the germline V gene. The V and J ends lost 0 bases and 1 base, in that order; junction bases with no gene match: 3. The CDR3 here is CASSLDRGGGTDTQYF. The CDR3 DNA reads as TGCGCCAGCAGCTTGGATCGCGGGGGGGGCACAGATACGCAGTATTTT.

This clonotype was seen a few times. CDR3 in amino acids: CASSSQENTEAFF. The CDR3 DNA reads TGTGCCAGCAGTTCCCAGGAGAACACTGAAGCTTTCTTT. The chain employs TRBV12-3 or TRBV12-4 and TRBJ1-1, with D unclear. Trimming left V 4 bases short and J 1 base short, with 7 bases between. CDR3 size: 13 residues.

This rearrangement joins TRBV20-1 to TRBJ1-6; unclear D gene. Germline CDR1 and CDR2: DFQATT and SNEGSKA (reference sequence). This CDR3 has 13 amino acids. This CDR3 is CICRSSYNSPLHF. CDR3 coding DNA: TGCATCTGCCGGAGCTCCTATAATTCACCCCTCCACTTT.

V gene TRBV7-9 combines with J gene TRBJ2-1; a possible D gene is TRBD1 (5 bases). The CDR3 is 17 amino acids. V lost 6 bases and J 4 bases, leaving 22 bases between the germline ends. CDR1 and CDR2 from the germline V gene are SEHNR and FQNEAQ (reference sequence). This chain's CDR3 is CASSRRSHQDTYNEQFF. The CDR3 DNA sequence: TGTGCCAGCAGTCGTCGGTCCCACCAGGACACTTACAATGAGCAGTTCTTC. The complete variable domain, with remaining parts taken from reference TRBV7-9 and TRBJ2-1, reads DTGVSQNPRHKITKRGQNVTFRCDPISEHNRLYWYRQTLGQGPEFLTYFQNEAQLEKSRLLSDRFSAERPKGSFSTLEIQRTEQGDSAMYLCASSRRSHQDTYNEQFFGPGTRLTVL.

The chain joins TRBV5-1 to TRBJ2-7; 13 bases agree with TRBD2. This CDR3 contains 17 residues. V shed 0 bases, J shed 2 bases, and the junction held 5 bases outside the gene matches. The germline V gene encodes CDR1 SGHRS and CDR2 YFSETQ. The CDR3 loop is CASSLERTSGRPYEQYF. CDR3 coding DNA: TGCGCCAGCAGCTTGGAGCGGACTAGCGGGAGACCCTACGAGCAGTACTTC.

This clonotype was counted only a few times. V gene TRBV20-1 combines with J gene TRBJ2-2, with D perhaps matching TRBD1 (7 bases). The germline V gene encodes CDR1 DFQATT and CDR2 SNEGSKA (reference sequence). The CDR3 contains 16 residues. Trimming stripped 6 bases from V and 1 base from J, with 18 bases between. In DNA, the CDR3 is TGCAGTGCCCCCCCCAGGGGGACTTTGAACACCGGGGAGCTGTTTTTT. Protein: CSAPPRGTLNTGELFF.

The chain recombines TRBV9 with TRBJ2-6, with 10 bases aligning to TRBD1. CDR3 size: 18 residues. The trim removed 4 bases at V and 2 bases at J, leaving 9 bases unmatched. The germline V gene encodes CDR1 SGDLS and CDR2 YYNGEE. As DNA, the CDR3 is TGTGCCAGCAGCCCACGACAGGGGGCTGAAGCTGGGGCCAACGTCCTGACTTTC. Protein product: CASSPRQGAEAGANVLTF.

This clonotype was counted only a few times. The rearrangement joins TRBV15 to TRBJ2-7, with TRBD1 identical over 7 bases. Trimming at V came to 0 bases and at J to 4 bases, leaving 15 bases not matched to a gene. Per the germline V gene, CDR1 is LNHNV and CDR2 is YYDKDF (reference sequence). There are 18 residues in the CDR3. CDR3 DNA sequence: TGTGCCACCAGCAGAGATTTGGCACATAGGGACAGTTTATACGAGCAGTACTTC. Residues: CATSRDLAHRDSLYEQYF.

This sequence joins TRBV4-2 and TRBJ2-3; 9 nucleotides align to TRBD2. Germline V gene sequence: CDR1 LGHNA, CDR2 YNFKEQ. Trimming took 2 bases from V and 0 from J; bases not matched to a gene: 12. The CDR3 has 19 amino acids. CDR3 bases: TGTGCCAGCAGCCAACCAGGAGGTAGCGGGGGTTCTAGCACAGATACGCAGTATTTT. Residues: CASSQPGGSGGSSTDTQYF.

The chain uses TRBV7-9 and TRBJ2-1; D is undetermined. Per the germline V gene, CDR1 is SEHNR and CDR2 is FQNEAQ (reference sequence). V was trimmed by 0 bases and J by 7 bases, leaving 7 bases between them. This CDR3 comprises 13 residues. The CDR3 spells CASSLAEWNEQFF. As DNA, the CDR3 is TGTGCCAGCAGCTTAGCGGAATGGAATGAGCAGTTCTTC.

This clonotype came up once. This sequence joins TRBV6-2 or TRBV6-3 and TRBJ2-1; D gene uncertain. The CDR3 is 11 residues long. CDR1 and CDR2 from the germline V gene are MNHEY and SVGEGT. Trimming shortened V by 7 bases and J by 7 bases, and 8 bases separated the two germline ends. DNA of the CDR3: TGTGCCAGCAAATGGGTGAATGAGCAGTTCTTC. This gives the protein CASKWVNEQFF.

V usage is TRBV12-3 or TRBV12-4 and J usage is TRBJ2-7; 11 bases align to TRBD1. This CDR3 is 17 amino acids long. Trimming at V came to 6 bases and at J to 2 bases, leaving 12 bases not matched to a gene. The CDR3 bases are TGTGCCAGCAGCTTCGGGCTAGGGACAGGGGGACCCTACGAGCAGTACTTC. It translates to CASSFGLGTGGPYEQYF.

V gene TRBV7-2 combines with J gene TRBJ2-7; D ambiguous. Trimming took 5 bases from V and 0 from J, leaving 14 bases between them. The CDR3 sequence is 15 residues long. The germline CDR1 and CDR2 sequences are SGHTA and FQGNSA. This CDR3 is CASSPPGVSSYEQYF. The CDR3 coding sequence is TGTGCCAGCAGCCCTCCTGGGGTTTCCTCCTACGAGCAGTACTTC.

This clonotype was observed a few times. The chain combines TRBV12-3 or TRBV12-4 with TRBJ2-7; TRBD2 matches 7 bases. The CDR3 covers 15 residues. The ends lost 3 bases at V and 0 bases at J; junction bases unmatched: 5. The CDR3: CASSFPGEGSYEQYF. CDR3 sequence (DNA): TGTGCCAGCAGTTTCCCCGGGGAGGGCTCCTACGAGCAGTACTTC.

The chain joins TRBV4-1 to TRBJ2-2; 8 bases map to TRBD2. Germline V gene data show CDR1 as MGHRA and CDR2 as YSYEKL. This CDR3 has 17 residues. V was clipped by 0 bases and J by 4 bases; unmatched bases: 7. For the CDR3, the DNA is TGCGCCAGCAGCCAAGATCCGGGGGGGGGCTCCACCGGGGAGCTGTTTTTT. Translated: CASSQDPGGGSTGELFF.

This clonotype occurred a few times. This CDR3 reads CASSPRVGDTGELFF. In nucleotides, the CDR3 is TGCGCCAGCAGCCCCAGGGTAGGAGACACCGGGGAGCTGTTTTTT. This chain connects TRBV5-1 to TRBJ2-2, with D possibly TRBD1 on 5 matching bases. This CDR3 spans 15 amino acids. V lost 4 bases and J lost 3, with 13 bases in between. In germline, CDR1 is SGHRS, CDR2 YFSETQ. Looking up the rest from reference TRBV5-1 and TRBJ2-2 gives the full variable domain: KAGVTQTPRYLIKTRGQQVTLSCSPISGHRSVSWYQQTPGQGLQFLFEYFSETQRNKGNFPGRFSGRQFSNSRSEMNVSTLELGDSALYLCASSPRVGDTGELFFGEGSRLTVL.

This clonotype was counted a few times. The chain has TRBV29-1 and TRBJ2-5; 8 bases agree with TRBD1. The CDR3 spans 13 residues. Germline CDR1 reads SQVTM; CDR2 reads ANQGSEA. V trimming: 1 base; J trimming: 5 bases; junction bases outside the gene matches: 3. CDR3 sequence reads: CSVEGTGLETQYF. In nucleotides, the CDR3 is TGCAGCGTTGAAGGGACAGGGTTGGAGACCCAGTACTTC.

The chain combines TRBV10-3 with TRBJ2-3; 8 bases agree with TRBD1. Looked up from germline, CDR1 is ENHRY and CDR2 is SYGVKD. V dropped 5 bases and J dropped 6; count of bases not matched to a gene: 1. This CDR3 contains 12 residues. Written as DNA, the CDR3 is TGTGCCATCAGTCGACAGGGGGATACGCAGTATTTT. Residues: CAISRQGDTQYF.

This clonotype turned up a few times. The gene calls are TRBV12-3 or TRBV12-4 and TRBJ2-1, with D possibly being TRBD1 (6 bases). Trimming pared 6 bases from V and 8 bases from J, leaving 14 bases between. There are 13 residues in the CDR3. This chain's CDR3 is CASSDRSWDEQFF. The DNA for the CDR3 is TGTGCCAGCAGCGACAGGAGTTGGGATGAGCAGTTCTTC.

This chain links TRBV5-1 with TRBJ2-3; tentative D call: TRBD2 (6 bases). This CDR3 has 17 amino acids. Germline CDR1 is SGHRS and CDR2 is YFSETQ. Trimming removed 4 bases at V and 2 bases at J, with 20 bases between. CDR3: CASSNSGTETYTDTQYF. In DNA form, the CDR3 reads TGCGCCAGCAGCAATTCCGGGACTGAGACATACACAGATACGCAGTATTTT.

This clonotype has more than one count but fewer than ten. V gene TRBV28 combines with J gene TRBJ1-6, with 9 bases identical to TRBD1. Germline assignment: CDR1 MDHEN and CDR2 SYDVKM. CDR3 length equals 13 residues. With V trimmed by 7 bases and J by 10 bases, 5 bases remained unmatched. The DNA of the CDR3 is TGTGCCAGCAAATACAGGGGGCTCTCACCCCTCCACTTT. Translation: CASKYRGLSPLHF.

The V gene is TRBV6-1, the J gene TRBJ1-6, with D possibly being TRBD1 (5 bases). The V gene's germline CDR1 is MNHNS and CDR2 SASEGT. V was pared by 10 bases and J by 8 bases, with 15 bases between. The CDR3 runs 13 residues. The CDR3 DNA follows: TGTGCCACAAAGCGGGACCGCGATTCACCCCTCCACTTT. Its translation: CATKRDRDSPLHF.

This clonotype was observed a handful of times. V gene TRBV30 combines with J gene TRBJ2-7; D is unclear. The CDR3 contains 13 residues. Germline CDR1 reads GTSNPN; CDR2 reads SVGIG (reference sequence). V lost 5 bases, J lost 0 bases, and 11 bases lay in between. The CDR3: CAWASVVSYEQYF. CDR3 coding DNA: TGTGCCTGGGCCTCGGTCGTCTCCTACGAGCAGTACTTC. Based on the CDR3 plus reference TRBV30 and TRBJ2-7, the full variable domain is SQTIHQWPATLVQPVGSPLSLECTVEGTSNPNLYWYRQAAGRGLQLLFYSVGIGQISSEVPQNLSASRPQDRQFILSSKKLLLSDSGFYLCAWASVVSYEQYFGPGTRLTVT.

The J gene is TRBJ2-1, the V gene TRBV6-6; D is unresolved. V lost 0 bases and J 15 bases, leaving 15 bases between the germline ends. This CDR3 spans 13 amino acids. The germline V gene encodes CDR1 MNHNY and CDR2 SVGAGI (reference sequence). CDR3 nucleotides: TGTGCCAGCAGTTACTCTCCCGAAGGATACCGGTTCTTC. This gives the protein CASSYSPEGYRFF.